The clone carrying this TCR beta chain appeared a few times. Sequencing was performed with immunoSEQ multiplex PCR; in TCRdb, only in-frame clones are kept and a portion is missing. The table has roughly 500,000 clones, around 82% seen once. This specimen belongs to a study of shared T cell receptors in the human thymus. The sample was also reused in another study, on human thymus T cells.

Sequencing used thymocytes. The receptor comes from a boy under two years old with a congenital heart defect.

The CDR3 sequence: CASSQEGQGKRTQYF. In DNA, the CDR3 is TGTGCCAGCAGCCAAGAGGGACAGGGGAAGCGGACCCAGTACTTC. This chain links TRBV7-8 with TRBJ2-5; 10 bases agree with TRBD1. Looked up from germline, CDR1 is SGHVS and CDR2 is FQNEAQ. Unmatched junction bases numbered 10, after V lost 5 bases and J lost 7 bases. This CDR3 is built from 15 residues.